This T cell receptor beta chain comes out of a study of cytomegalovirus exposure and HLA in healthy donors. Clones were sequenced by immunoSEQ multiplex PCR, and TCRdb holds only the in-frame ones, with some missing. The sample carries 150,000 to 200,000 clones, 86% recorded once. The CDR3 runs 14 residues. Germline-derived CDR1 and CDR2 are SGHRS and YFSETQ. Trimming cost V 5 bases and J 5 bases, with 16 bases left between them. The source of this sequence is a woman aged 18-29 years in good health and CMV-seronegative. The sample consisted of PBMCs. V and J are TRBV5-1 and TRBJ1-1; no firm D call. CDR3 nucleotides: TGCGCCAGCAGTCCCTGGGAGGGCTGGACTGAAGCTTTCTTT. It yields the protein CASSPWEGWTEAFF. Full variable domain (remainder filled in from reference TRBV5-1 and TRBJ1-1): KAGVTQTPRYLIKTRGQQVTLSCSPISGHRSVSWYQQTPGQGLQFLFEYFSETQRNKGNFPGRFSGRQFSNSRSEMNVSTLELGDSALYLCASSPWEGWTEAFFGQGTRLTVV.